Listed below are T cell receptor beta chains from one sample, sequenced in a study of memory CD4+ T cells and cytomegalovirus serostatus. Profiled with immunoSEQ multiplex PCR; TCRdb holds only in-frame clones, not every one. The sample comprises about 80,000 clones, around 80% of which are singletons, and 0.78% rests with the top ten. The sample comprised memory CD4+ T cells from blood. The receptors were sampled from an adult in good health and CMV-seronegative. Both conserved end residues are part of each CDR3. The D gene is left open where the match is weak. The size of a clone is reported for some rows only, either as once, few or many, or as a class for expanded clones.

J gene: TRBJ2-7
V gene: TRBV10-1
clone size: NA
D gene: NA
CDR3 DNA: TGCGCCAGTGACATTAACTACGAGCAGTACTTC
CDR3 protein: CASDINYEQYF

J gene: TRBJ1-4
V gene: TRBV6-6
clone size: NA
D gene: NA
CDR3 DNA: TGTGCCATTTCGAGTGCAACTAATGAAAAACTGTTTTTT
CDR3 protein: CAISSATNEKLFF

J gene: TRBJ1-1
V gene: TRBV7-9
clone size: NA
D gene: NA
CDR3 DNA: TGTGCCAGCAGCCTTCAGAACACTGAAGCTTTCTTT
CDR3 protein: CASSLQNTEAFF

J gene: TRBJ2-3
V gene: TRBV11-2
clone size: NA
D gene: TRBD2
CDR3 DNA: TGTGCCAGCAGCTTAGATCAAGGCGGGGGGATCTCAGATACGCAGTATTTT
CDR3 protein: CASSLDQGGGISDTQYF

J gene: TRBJ1-1
V gene: TRBV7-2
clone size: NA
D gene: NA
CDR3 DNA: TGTGCCAGCAGCTTAGCGTTCCGAAGGGGGAACACTGAAGCTTTCTTT
CDR3 protein: CASSLAFRRGNTEAFF

J gene: TRBJ2-4
V gene: TRBV5-6
clone size: NA
D gene: NA
CDR3 DNA: TGTGCCAGCAAGGAGGTAGCCAAAAACATTCAGTACTTC
CDR3 protein: CASKEVAKNIQYF

J gene: TRBJ2-6
V gene: TRBV5-4
clone size: NA
D gene: TRBD1
CDR3 DNA: TGTGCCAGCAGCTGGGACAGGGGGCGCCGTGGGGCCAACGTCCTGACTTTC
CDR3 protein: CASSWDRGRRGANVLTF

J gene: TRBJ1-1
V gene: TRBV7-9
clone size: NA
D gene: NA
CDR3 DNA: TGTGCCAGCAGCTTAGACACTGAAGCTTTCTTT
CDR3 protein: CASSLDTEAFF

J gene: TRBJ2-3
V gene: TRBV7-9
clone size: NA
D gene: TRBD2
CDR3 DNA: TGTGCCAGCAGCTTAGTTGTGGGGGGGAGGACAGATACGCAGTATTTT
CDR3 protein: CASSLVVGGRTDTQYF

J gene: TRBJ1-1
V gene: TRBV10-3
clone size: NA
D gene: TRBD1
CDR3 DNA: TGTGCCATCCTAGGACAGGGAGGAACTGAAGCTTTCTTT
CDR3 protein: CAILGQGGTEAFF

J gene: TRBJ2-1
V gene: TRBV5-4
clone size: NA
D gene: TRBD2
CDR3 DNA: TGTGCCAGCAGCAGGACTAGCGGGGGGCACCTACGGAATGAGCAGTTCTTC
CDR3 protein: CASSRTSGGHLRNEQFF

J gene: TRBJ2-1
V gene: TRBV19
clone size: few
D gene: NA
CDR3 DNA: TGTGCCAGTCTGACTACAAACAATGAGCAGTTCTTC
CDR3 protein: CASLTTNNEQFF

J gene: TRBJ2-7
V gene: TRBV18
clone size: NA
D gene: NA
CDR3 DNA: TGTGCCAGCTCACCAGACGGCCTCTCCTACGAGCAGTACTTC
CDR3 protein: CASSPDGLSYEQYF